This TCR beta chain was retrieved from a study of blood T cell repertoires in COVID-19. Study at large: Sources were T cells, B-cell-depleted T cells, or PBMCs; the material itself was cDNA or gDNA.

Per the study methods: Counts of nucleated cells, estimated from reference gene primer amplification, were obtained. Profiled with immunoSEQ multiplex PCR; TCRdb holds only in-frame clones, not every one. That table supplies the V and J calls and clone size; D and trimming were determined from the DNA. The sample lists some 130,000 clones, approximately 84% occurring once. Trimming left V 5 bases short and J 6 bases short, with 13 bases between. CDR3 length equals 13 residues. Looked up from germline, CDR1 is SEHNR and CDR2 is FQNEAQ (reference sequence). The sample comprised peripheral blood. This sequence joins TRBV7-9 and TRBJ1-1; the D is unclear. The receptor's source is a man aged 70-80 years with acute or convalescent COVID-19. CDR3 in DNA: TGTGCCAGCAGCCCTCGGGTAGGCGCTGAAGCTTTCTTT. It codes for CASSPRVGAEAFF.